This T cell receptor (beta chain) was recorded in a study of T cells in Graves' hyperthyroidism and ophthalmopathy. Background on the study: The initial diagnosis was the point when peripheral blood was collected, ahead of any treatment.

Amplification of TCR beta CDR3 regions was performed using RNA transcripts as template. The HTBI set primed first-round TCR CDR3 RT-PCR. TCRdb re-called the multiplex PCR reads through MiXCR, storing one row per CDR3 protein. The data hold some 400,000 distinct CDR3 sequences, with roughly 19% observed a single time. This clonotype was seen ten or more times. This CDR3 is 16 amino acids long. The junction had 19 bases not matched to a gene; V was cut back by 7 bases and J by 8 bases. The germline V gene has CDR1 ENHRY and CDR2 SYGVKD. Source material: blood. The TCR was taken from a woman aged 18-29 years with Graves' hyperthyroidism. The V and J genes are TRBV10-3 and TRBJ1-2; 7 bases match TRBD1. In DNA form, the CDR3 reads TGTGCCATCACCAGAGGGGGACAGAAAGGTTACAGGGGCTACACCTTC. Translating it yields CAITRGGQKGYRGYTF.